This TCR beta chain was identified in a study of CD4 and CD8 cells across lung adenocarcinoma regions. In TCRdb, the PCR reads were re-called with MiXCR into one record per CDR3 protein. This repertoire shows about 19,000 distinct CDR3 sequences, more than 45% found once; its top ten account for around a fifth. The patients had localized lung adenocarcinoma, a non-small cell subtype. Comment on this clonotype: One junction end disagrees with the germline gene, perhaps due to a read error.

Germline V gene data show CDR1 as WNHNN and CDR2 as SYGVQD (reference sequence). This CDR3 is 15 amino acids long. The clonotype was recovered from a male donor with lung adenocarcinoma. The CD4 and CD8 labels of this study may be unreliable. V and J are TRBV10-1 and TRBJ2-3; TRBD2 might be the D (5 bases). The specimen sequenced was CD4+ T cells from the margin of a lung tumor. CDR3 coding DNA: TGCGCCAGCAGTGAGGAGGGCCTTGGCACAGAGACGCAGTATTTT. Protein sequence: CASSEEGLGTETQYF.